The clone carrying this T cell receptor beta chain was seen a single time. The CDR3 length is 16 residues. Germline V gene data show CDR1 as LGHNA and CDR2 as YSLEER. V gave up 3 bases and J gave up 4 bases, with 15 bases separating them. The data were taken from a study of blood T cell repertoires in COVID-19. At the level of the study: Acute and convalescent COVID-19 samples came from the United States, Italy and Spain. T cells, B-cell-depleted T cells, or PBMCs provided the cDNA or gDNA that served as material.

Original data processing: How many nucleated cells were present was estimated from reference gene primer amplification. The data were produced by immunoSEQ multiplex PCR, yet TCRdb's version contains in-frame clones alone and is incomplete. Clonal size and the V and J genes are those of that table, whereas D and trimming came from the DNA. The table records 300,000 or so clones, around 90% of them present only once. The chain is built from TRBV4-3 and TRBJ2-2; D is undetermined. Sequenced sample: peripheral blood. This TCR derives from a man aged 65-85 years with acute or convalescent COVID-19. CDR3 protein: CASSQAPPSRTGELFF. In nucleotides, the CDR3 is TGCGCCAGCAGCCAGGCACCGCCGTCCCGCACCGGGGAGCTGTTTTTT.